These 2 T cell receptor beta chains share one sample of origin, sequenced in a study of shared clonotypes between healthy human individuals. Using immunoSEQ multiplex PCR, the repertoire was profiled, and TCRdb retains in-frame clones only, with some absent. The sample records millions of clones, about 95% being singletons. Naive-designated CD8 cells lacked CD45RO, were positively enriched for CCR7, and omitted terminally differentiated effector memory CD45RA+ cells. The sequenced sample consisted of naive CD8+ T cells sorted from blood. The receptors were sampled from a man aged 18 to 30 in good health.

The chain is built from TRBV27 and TRBJ2-7; D is unclear. Germline CDR1 and CDR2: MNHEY and SMNVEV (reference sequence). This CDR3 region has 12 residues. V was cut by 5 bases and J by 6 bases, with 11 bases left in between. The CDR3 region has the DNA TGTGCCAGCAGTGAATACTGGGGCGAGCAGTACTTC. As protein: CASSEYWGEQYF.

The rearrangement joins TRBV7-9 to TRBJ2-7, with 9 bases matching TRBD2. The CDR3 is made up of 15 amino acids. Per germline, CDR1 SEHNR and CDR2 FQNEAQ (reference sequence). The V gene end was trimmed by 2 bases and the J gene end by 5 bases; junction bases not matched to a gene: 7. Here the CDR3 reads CASSLLSGSVDEQYF. The CDR3 bases are TGTGCCAGCAGCTTACTTAGCGGGAGTGTCGACGAGCAGTACTTC.